The 31 T cell receptor beta chains listed next were all sequenced from one sample in a study of blood T cell repertoires in COVID-19. Measured with immunoSEQ multiplex PCR; TCRdb has only the in-frame clones, and not every one. The data hold 200,000 to 250,000 clones, with about 91% observed a single time. The sample comprised PBMCs or T cells enriched from blood (not recorded which). These receptor sequences come from a woman aged 45 to 65 with acute COVID-19.

This chain joins TRBV10-1 and TRBJ2-1; TRBD2 is a possible D gene (5 bases). The V gene lost 10 bases and the J gene lost 5 bases, with 18 bases spanning the gap. The germline gives CDR1 WNHNN, CDR2 SYGVQD (reference sequence). CDR3 length: 14 amino acids. The CDR3 sequence is CATTRRRLHNEQFF. Written as DNA, the CDR3 is TGCGCCACCACTAGACGACGTCTGCACAATGAGCAGTTCTTC.

The rearrangement links TRBV24-1 to TRBJ2-7; a possible D gene is TRBD1 (7 bases). Trimming pared 5 bases from V and 5 bases from J, leaving 12 bases between. CDR1 is KGHDR and CDR2 is SFDVKD in the germline V gene. The CDR3 contains 13 residues. CDR3 bases: TGTGCCACCAGTGGGAGGGGACAGCACGAGCAGTACTTC. Protein: CATSGRGQHEQYF.

This rearrangement joins TRBV5-1 to TRBJ1-2, with a possible D match to TRBD1 (6 bases). Per the germline V gene, CDR1 is SGHRS and CDR2 is YFSETQ. The CDR3 has 14 residues. The V end lost 0 bases, the J end lost 6 bases, and 12 bases lay between the germline ends. CDR3 in DNA: TGCGCCAGCAGCTTGGGCGACAGGTTCGATGGCTACACCTTC. This codes for CASSLGDRFDGYTF.

The CDR3 spells CASSYTRGNEQFF. The CDR3 DNA reads as TGTGCCAGCAGTTACACAAGGGGCAATGAGCAGTTCTTC. The rearrangement links TRBV6-5 to TRBJ2-1; D possibly corresponds to TRBD1 (5 bases). This CDR3 has 13 residues. V was shortened by 2 bases and J by 6 bases, with 8 bases between the two germline ends. Germline-derived CDR1 and CDR2 are MNHEY and SVGAGI.

The rearrangement links TRBV30 to TRBJ2-1; 13 nucleotides agree with TRBD2. The germline gives CDR1 GTSNPN, CDR2 SVGIG (reference sequence). After removal of 7 bases from V and 0 bases from J, the junction contained 9 bases not matched to a gene. CDR3 length: 17 amino acids. The CDR3 region is CASGTSGATSSYNEQFF. In DNA form, the CDR3 reads TGTGCCTCCGGGACTAGCGGGGCTACCAGCTCCTACAATGAGCAGTTCTTC.

V and J are TRBV30 and TRBJ1-2; TRBD1 aligns across 8 bases. The germline V gene encodes CDR1 GTSNPN and CDR2 SVGIG (reference sequence). The V segment lost 3 bases and the J segment 4 bases; nucleotides outside the gene matches: 4. This CDR3 has 13 amino acids. DNA for the CDR3: TGTGCCTGGAGCTCAGGGGGCTTCTATGGCTACACCTTC. Translating gives CAWSSGGFYGYTF.

V usage is TRBV11-2 and J usage is TRBJ2-3; 9 nucleotides line up with TRBD2. Germline V gene data show CDR1 as SGHAT and CDR2 as FQNNGV. This CDR3 region has 16 residues. Trimming cost V 2 bases and J 3 bases; bases outside gene matches: 6. In DNA form, the CDR3 reads TGTGCCAGCAGCTTAAATAGCGGGAGTGGAACAGATACGCAGTATTTT. This translates into CASSLNSGSGTDTQYF.

This clone was observed a single time. Sequence at one end of the junction differs from germline and may be a read error. Other nucleotide sequences in the sample specify the same CDR3. The chain joins TRBV30 to TRBJ1-6; D not resolved. The CDR3 contains 13 residues. The germline gives CDR1 GTSNPN, CDR2 SVGIG (reference sequence). The CDR3 region has the DNA TGTGCCTGGAGTGTACGGGATAACTCACCCCTCCACTTT. Translation gives CAWSVRDNSPLHF.

The CDR3 is CATSRDRGAQETQYF. CDR3 nucleotides: TGTGCCACCAGCAGAGACAGGGGGGCCCAAGAGACCCAGTACTTC. The rearrangement uses TRBV15 and TRBJ2-5; tentatively, D is TRBD1 (7 bases). Germline CDR1 LNHNV, CDR2 YYDKDF (reference sequence). The CDR3 length is 15 residues. Trimming pared 0 bases from V and 1 base from J, leaving 9 bases between.

Only a few counts were recorded for this clone. This rearrangement joins TRBV4-2 to TRBJ1-5; D is possibly TRBD1 (6 bases). The length of the CDR3 is 16 residues. In germline, CDR1 is LGHNA, CDR2 YNFKEQ. V lost 0 bases to trimming and J lost 6 bases, with 15 bases between them. CDR3 amino acids: CASSQDPGGGSQPQHF. CDR3 bases: TGTGCCAGCAGCCAAGATCCCGGGGGCGGGAGTCAGCCCCAGCATTTT.

Written as DNA, the CDR3 is TGTGCCTGGAGTCGACGACAGGGGGTTGGAGCTTTCTTT. Translating it yields CAWSRRQGVGAFF. The chain uses TRBV30 and TRBJ1-1; 9 bases are shared with TRBD1. V was pared by 2 bases and J by 10 bases, with 8 bases of the junction left unmatched. Germline values: CDR1 GTSNPN, CDR2 SVGIG (reference sequence). This CDR3 spans 13 amino acids.

V and J are TRBV30 and TRBJ1-3; weak D call: TRBD1 (6 bases). The CDR3 extends over 15 amino acids. V gave up 4 bases and J gave up 0 bases, with 13 bases separating them. The germline V gene encodes CDR1 GTSNPN and CDR2 SVGIG (reference sequence). CDR3 residues: CAWTTGASSGNTIYF. CDR3 in DNA: TGTGCCTGGACGACAGGCGCCAGCTCTGGAAACACCATATATTTT.

This clone is a singleton in its sample. The chain has TRBV6-5 and TRBJ1-4, with D unresolved. This CDR3 contains 14 residues. The germline V gene has CDR1 MNHEY and CDR2 SVGAGI. V was shortened by 4 bases and J by 8 bases, with 14 bases between the two germline ends. CDR3 bases: TGTGCCAGCAGTTCACGACAATTCCAAGAAAAACTGTTTTTT. Amino acids: CASSSRQFQEKLFF.

J is TRBJ1-2 and V is TRBV5-1; D remains unclear. The length of the CDR3 is 10 residues. From germline, CDR1 is SGHRS and CDR2 YFSETQ. The V gene lost 0 bases and the J gene lost 8 bases, with 2 bases spanning the gap. DNA of the CDR3: TGCGCCAGCAGCTTGGCGGGCTACACCTTC. Its protein product is CASSLAGYTF.

In its sample, this clone was seen a few times. The genes are TRBV7-3 and TRBJ2-1; D not resolved. The CDR3 extends over 17 amino acids. Germline lookup yields CDR1 SGHTA and CDR2 FQGTGA. Trimming shortened V by 1 base and J by 4 bases, and 17 bases separated the two germline ends. This chain's CDR3 is CASSLIVSLGSYNEQFF. CDR3 nucleotides: TGTGCCAGCAGCTTAATTGTTTCTCTAGGATCTTACAATGAGCAGTTCTTC.

The chain carries TRBV11-2 and TRBJ2-1, with D perhaps TRBD1 (6 bases). Germline loops: CDR1 SGHAT, CDR2 FQNNGV. This CDR3 contains 16 residues. V was cut by 5 bases and J by 0 bases, with 14 bases left in between. CDR3 amino acids: CASSPRQDNSYNEQFF. Written as DNA, the CDR3 is TGTGCCAGCAGCCCCCGACAGGACAACTCCTACAATGAGCAGTTCTTC.

The V and J genes are TRBV7-2 and TRBJ2-1; 9 bases align to TRBD2. Germline assignment: CDR1 SGHTA and CDR2 FQGNSA. The CDR3 totals 15 residues. Trimming at V came to 4 bases and at J to 7 bases, leaving 8 bases not matched to a gene. The CDR3, as DNA: TGTGCCAGCAGCTCGAGCGGGAGGTGGGGAAATGAGCAGTTCTTC. Translating it yields CASSSSGRWGNEQFF.

The rearrangement joins TRBV15 to TRBJ2-7, with TRBD2 identical over 9 bases. This CDR3 contains 16 residues. With 0 bases clipped from V and 3 bases from J, the junction kept 6 bases outside the gene matches. Germline-derived CDR1 and CDR2 are LNHNV and YYDKDF (reference sequence). The CDR3 DNA sequence: TGTGCCACCAGCAGAGAAACCGGGACTAGCAACTACGAGCAGTACTTC. Translating it yields CATSRETGTSNYEQYF.

V gene TRBV1 combines with J gene TRBJ2-7; the table's D call, TRBD2, has no DNA check behind it. TRBV1 is designated a pseudogene. This CDR3 is built from 16 residues. The CDR3 DNA reads as TGCACCAGCAGATGCTCCGTAGCGGGAGGATGGGCCGAGCAGTACTTC. Protein sequence: CTSRCSVAGGWAEQYF.

The rearrangement uses TRBV4-3 and TRBJ2-7; D unclear. In germline, CDR1 is LGHNA, CDR2 YSLEER. CDR3 size: 15 residues. V was shortened by 1 base and J by 1 base, with 11 bases between the two germline ends. The CDR3 is CASSQVIGSSYEQYF. The CDR3 nucleotides are TGCGCCAGCAGCCAAGTGATTGGCTCATCCTACGAGCAGTACTTC.

The chain uses TRBV29-1 and TRBJ2-6; 8 nucleotides match TRBD1. Germline V CDR1 and CDR2: SQVTM, ANQGSEA. This CDR3 region has 16 residues. The V and J ends lost 6 bases and 0 bases, in that order; junction bases with no gene match: 7. The CDR3 DNA reads TGCAGCGTACGGACAGGGAGTACCTCTGGGGCCAACGTCCTGACTTTC. It is translated as CSVRTGSTSGANVLTF.

This chain connects TRBV15 to TRBJ2-6; D is uncertain. CDR1 is LNHNV and CDR2 is YYDKDF in the germline V gene (reference sequence). This CDR3 is built from 14 residues. Trimming took off 3 bases at V and 3 bases at J, with 6 bases between the two ends. The CDR3 sequence is CATSSQNGANVLTF. As DNA, the CDR3 is TGTGCCACCAGCAGCCAAAATGGGGCCAACGTCCTGACTTTC.

V usage is TRBV21-1 and J usage is TRBJ1-4. TRBV21-1 is labeled a pseudogene. This CDR3 region has 16 residues. In DNA, the CDR3 is TGTGCCAGCAGCAAGCGGGCGTACAAAACTAATGAAAAACTGTTTTTT. It specifies CASSKRAYKTNEKLFF.

J is TRBJ1-3 and V is TRBV27; D gene uncertain. The germline V and J ends were trimmed by 3 bases and 0 bases, with 6 bases remaining between them. The CDR3 consists of 14 residues. Germline V gives CDR1 MNHEY, CDR2 SMNVEV (reference sequence). CDR3 sequence: CASSFSHSGNTIYF. DNA of the CDR3: TGTGCCAGCAGTTTTAGCCACTCTGGAAACACCATATATTTT.

The V and J genes are TRBV19 and TRBJ1-5; TRBD1 matches at 9 bases. Trimming removed 1 base from V and 6 bases from J; junction bases left unmatched: 4. The CDR3 spans 15 residues. Germline V CDR1 and CDR2: LNHDA, SQIVND (reference sequence). CDR3 DNA: TGTGCCAGTAGTATAGTGGGACAGGGCGCTCAGCCCCAGCATTTT. As protein: CASSIVGQGAQPQHF.

The CDR3 DNA reads TGTGCCAGCAGCCCAACGACTAGCGGGAGGACAGATACGCAGTATTTT. Encoded protein: CASSPTTSGRTDTQYF. The chain joins TRBV21-1 to TRBJ2-3; the D segment call TRBD2 is taken from the table without a DNA check. TRBV21-1 is a pseudogene segment. The CDR3 is made up of 16 amino acids.

The V call is TRBV5-1, the J call TRBJ2-1; 8 bases fit TRBD1. CDR1 is SGHRS and CDR2 is YFSETQ in the germline V gene. The CDR3 is 14 amino acids. Trimming cost V 4 bases and J 7 bases; bases outside gene matches: 7. The CDR3 nucleotides read TGCGCCAGCAGCCCGGGACAGGTTTGGAATGAGCAGTTCTTC. It translates to CASSPGQVWNEQFF.

J is TRBJ1-6 and V is TRBV7-8; 7 bases align to TRBD1. Germline V gene data show CDR1 as SGHVS and CDR2 as FQNEAQ. CDR3 length: 16 residues. Trimming removed 2 bases from V and 7 bases from J; junction bases left unmatched: 8. CDR3 in DNA: TGTGCCAGCAGCTTAATTTCGACAGGGACAAATTCACCCCTCCACTTT. This encodes CASSLISTGTNSPLHF.

The J gene is TRBJ2-7, the V gene TRBV28; D might be TRBD1 (6 bases). This CDR3 comprises 12 residues. The germline V and J ends were trimmed by 7 bases and 3 bases, with 10 bases remaining between them. Germline assignment: CDR1 MDHEN and CDR2 SYDVKM. This CDR3 reads CASTQGGYEQYF. In nucleotides, the CDR3 is TGTGCCAGCACTCAAGGGGGCTACGAGCAGTACTTC.

The chain employs TRBV5-6 and TRBJ1-2; D is possibly TRBD1 (5 bases). This CDR3 comprises 12 residues. Germline V gene data show CDR1 as SGHDT and CDR2 as YYEEEE. V gave up 4 bases and J gave up 14 bases, with 18 bases separating them. This CDR3 reads CASSPYTTGGTF. The CDR3 DNA reads as TGTGCCAGCAGCCCTTACACCACGGGGGGGACCTTC.

The J gene is TRBJ2-7, the V gene TRBV28; no clear D. CDR1 and CDR2 (germline): MDHEN, SYDVKM. This CDR3 region has 11 residues. The ends were cut back, 5 bases at V and 7 bases at J, with 9 bases in the middle. The CDR3 bases are TGTGCCAGCAGTCCCCAGTGGGAGCAGTACTTC. Its translation: CASSPQWEQYF.